Listed below are T cell receptor beta chains from one sample, sequenced in a study of post-analysis software for immune sequencing data. TCRdb re-derived calls from the PCR reads in MiXCR, one entry per CDR3 protein. The sample has about 760,000 distinct CDR3 sequences; about 32% are singletons. The material sequenced was blood. These TCRs come from a girl between 10 and 17 years old with multiple sclerosis. CDR3s include the opening cysteine and the closing phenylalanine or tryptophan. D genes are given only for firm matches. Some rows mark clone size as missing; the rest say once, few, many or name a class of expanded clone.

j_call: TRBJ2-1; d_call: TRBD2; v_call: TRBV20-1; clone_size: -; cdr3_nt: TGCAGTGCTACGCTAGCGGGAGGGCCGCGAAATGAGCAGTTCTTC; cdr3_aa: CSATLAGGPRNEQFF
j_call: TRBJ2-4; d_call: -; v_call: TRBV5-1; clone_size: -; cdr3_nt: TGCGCCAGCAGCTTGGTTGCGTCTAACGCCGCAGACATTCAGTACTTC; cdr3_aa: CASSLVASNAADIQYF
j_call: TRBJ2-1; d_call: -; v_call: TRBV12-3/TRBV12-4; clone_size: -; cdr3_nt: TGTGCCAGCAGTCCCATCGAGTATGAGAGGGTCTCCTACAATGAGCAGTTCTTC; cdr3_aa: CASSPIEYERVSYNEQFF
j_call: TRBJ2-3; d_call: -; v_call: TRBV6-2/TRBV6-3; clone_size: -; cdr3_nt: TGTGCCAGCAGCCCCCGGCGGGCTAGCGCGAAAGATACGCAGTATTTT; cdr3_aa: CASSPRRASAKDTQYF
j_call: TRBJ2-7; d_call: TRBD2; v_call: TRBV12-3/TRBV12-4; clone_size: few; cdr3_nt: TGTGCCAGCAGTTTTCGGCCGGGAGGGCCCGACGAGCAGTACTTC; cdr3_aa: CASSFRPGGPDEQYF
j_call: TRBJ2-3; d_call: -; v_call: TRBV18; clone_size: few; cdr3_nt: TGTGCCAGCTCACATGAAGCCAGTTCGCCCTGGCCGCAGTATTTT; cdr3_aa: CASSHEASSPWPQYF
j_call: TRBJ2-7; d_call: TRBD1; v_call: TRBV20-1; clone_size: -; cdr3_nt: TGCAGTGCCCGGAGACAGGGGACGTCCTACGAGCAGTACTTC; cdr3_aa: CSARRQGTSYEQYF
j_call: TRBJ2-7; d_call: -; v_call: TRBV7-2; clone_size: -; cdr3_nt: TGTGCCAGCAGCTTGTACGCGGGCTACGAGCAGTACTTC; cdr3_aa: CASSLYAGYEQYF
j_call: TRBJ2-3; d_call: -; v_call: TRBV12-3/TRBV12-4; clone_size: -; cdr3_nt: TGTGCCAGCAGTTTGCAGACTAGGGGGACAGATACGCAGTATTTT; cdr3_aa: CASSLQTRGTDTQYF
j_call: TRBJ2-5; d_call: -; v_call: TRBV11-2; clone_size: many; cdr3_nt: TGTGCCAGCAGCTTAGACGGAAGTGGAGGGACCCAGTACTTC; cdr3_aa: CASSLDGSGGTQYF
j_call: TRBJ1-6; d_call: -; v_call: TRBV12-3/TRBV12-4; clone_size: few; cdr3_nt: TGTGCCAGCAGCGTGGGACACGGGAATTCACCCCTCCACTTT; cdr3_aa: CASSVGHGNSPLHF
j_call: TRBJ1-2; d_call: TRBD1; v_call: TRBV20-1; clone_size: -; cdr3_nt: TGCAGTGCTAGAGAAGGACAGGGTGATGGCTACACCTTC; cdr3_aa: CSAREGQGDGYTF
j_call: TRBJ1-2; d_call: -; v_call: TRBV6-1; clone_size: few; cdr3_nt: TGTGCCAGCTCTGTCACAGGCTATGGCTACACCTTC; cdr3_aa: CASSVTGYGYTF
j_call: TRBJ1-2; d_call: -; v_call: TRBV6-1; clone_size: few; cdr3_nt: TGTGCCAGCAGTGAAGACACCTTC; cdr3_aa: CASSEDTF
j_call: TRBJ1-1; d_call: -; v_call: TRBV18; clone_size: few; cdr3_nt: TGTGCCCGCCCAGAAGTTAGAGACACTGAAGCTTTCTTT; cdr3_aa: CARPEVRDTEAFF
j_call: TRBJ1-2; d_call: -; v_call: TRBV11-2; clone_size: -; cdr3_nt: TGTGCCAGCACCACCCCGGACGGAACTAACTATGGCTACACCTTC; cdr3_aa: CASTTPDGTNYGYTF
j_call: TRBJ2-1; d_call: TRBD2; v_call: TRBV7-2; clone_size: many; cdr3_nt: TGTGCCAGCAGCCGGACTAGCGGGAGAAATGAGCAGTTCTTC; cdr3_aa: CASSRTSGRNEQFF
j_call: TRBJ2-7; d_call: TRBD1; v_call: TRBV15; clone_size: -; cdr3_nt: TGTGCCACCAGCAGAGGACAGGGAACCTACGAGCAGTACTTC; cdr3_aa: CATSRGQGTYEQYF
j_call: TRBJ2-7; d_call: TRBD2; v_call: TRBV6-5; clone_size: many; cdr3_nt: TGTGCCAGCAGTTACTCGCCCCCGGGACTAGGCTCCTACGAGCAGTACTTC; cdr3_aa: CASSYSPPGLGSYEQYF
j_call: TRBJ2-3; d_call: -; v_call: TRBV6-5; clone_size: many; cdr3_nt: TGTGCCAGCAGTTACTCGCAGGGCGGCGCGACAGATACGCAGTATTTT; cdr3_aa: CASSYSQGGATDTQYF
j_call: TRBJ2-5; d_call: -; v_call: TRBV7-2; clone_size: -; cdr3_nt: TGTGCCAGCAGCGACAGCGGTTCAGGGGAGACCCAGTACTTC; cdr3_aa: CASSDSGSGETQYF
j_call: TRBJ2-3; d_call: TRBD2; v_call: TRBV25-1; clone_size: once; cdr3_nt: TGTGCCAGCAGTCGAGCGGGAGGAGTAGATACGCAGTATTTT; cdr3_aa: CASSRAGGVDTQYF
j_call: TRBJ2-4; d_call: TRBD2; v_call: TRBV20-1; clone_size: -; cdr3_nt: TGCAGTGCTGCCGGGGGGATAGCCAAAAACATTCAGTACTTC; cdr3_aa: CSAAGGIAKNIQYF
j_call: TRBJ1-4; d_call: -; v_call: TRBV7-9; clone_size: -; cdr3_nt: TGTGCCAGCAGCTATTATGGCAGGGGAAATGAAAAACTGTTTTTT; cdr3_aa: CASSYYGRGNEKLFF
j_call: TRBJ2-3; d_call: -; v_call: TRBV18; clone_size: -; cdr3_nt: TGTGCCAGCTCCTCTGGTGCTGAAGTCTTGAAGTATTTT; cdr3_aa: CASSSGAEVLKYF
j_call: TRBJ1-2; d_call: TRBD1; v_call: TRBV6-4; clone_size: few; cdr3_nt: TGTGCCAGCAGTGACACAGGACAGGGGCGCTATGGCTACACCTTC; cdr3_aa: CASSDTGQGRYGYTF
j_call: TRBJ1-2; d_call: -; v_call: TRBV11-2; clone_size: few; cdr3_nt: TGTGCCAGCAGCTTAGCTCCTTTGGGGAGCTATGGCTACACCTTC; cdr3_aa: CASSLAPLGSYGYTF
j_call: TRBJ2-6; d_call: -; v_call: TRBV7-9; clone_size: -; cdr3_nt: TGTGCCAGCAGGGGTGTCAGTGGGGCCAACGTCCTGACTTTC; cdr3_aa: CASRGVSGANVLTF
j_call: TRBJ1-2; d_call: -; v_call: TRBV5-5; clone_size: many; cdr3_nt: TGTGCCAGCAGCTCCAGCCGGGACGTCAAATTTTATGGCTACACCTTC; cdr3_aa: CASSSSRDVKFYGYTF
j_call: TRBJ2-4; d_call: -; v_call: TRBV28; clone_size: -; cdr3_nt: TGTGCCAGCAGTCCTGCGGGTGGGCTTCAAAACATTCAGTACTTC; cdr3_aa: CASSPAGGLQNIQYF
j_call: TRBJ2-1; d_call: -; v_call: TRBV11-3; clone_size: -; cdr3_nt: TGTGCCAGCAGCCGCTATGGGCGGCAGTTCTTC; cdr3_aa: CASSRYGRQFF
j_call: TRBJ2-3; d_call: -; v_call: TRBV2; clone_size: -; cdr3_nt: TGTGCCTACCGCAGGGATTGGGCAGATACGCAGTATTTT; cdr3_aa: CAYRRDWADTQYF